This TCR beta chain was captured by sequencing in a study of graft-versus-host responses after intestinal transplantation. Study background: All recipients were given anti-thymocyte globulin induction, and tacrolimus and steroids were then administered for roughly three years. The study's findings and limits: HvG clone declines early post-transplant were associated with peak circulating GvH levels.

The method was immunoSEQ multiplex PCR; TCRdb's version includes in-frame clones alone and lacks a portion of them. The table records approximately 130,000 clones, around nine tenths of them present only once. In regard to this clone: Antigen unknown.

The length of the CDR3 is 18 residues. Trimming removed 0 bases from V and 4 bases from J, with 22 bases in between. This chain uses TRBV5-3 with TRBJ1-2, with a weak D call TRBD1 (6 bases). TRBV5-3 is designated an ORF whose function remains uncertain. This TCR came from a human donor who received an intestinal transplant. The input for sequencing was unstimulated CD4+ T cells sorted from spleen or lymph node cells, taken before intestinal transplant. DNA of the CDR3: TGTGCCAGAAGCTTGGTTCGGGGCACAGGGCGTCTTCTCTATGGCTACACCTTC. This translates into CARSLVRGTGRLLYGYTF.